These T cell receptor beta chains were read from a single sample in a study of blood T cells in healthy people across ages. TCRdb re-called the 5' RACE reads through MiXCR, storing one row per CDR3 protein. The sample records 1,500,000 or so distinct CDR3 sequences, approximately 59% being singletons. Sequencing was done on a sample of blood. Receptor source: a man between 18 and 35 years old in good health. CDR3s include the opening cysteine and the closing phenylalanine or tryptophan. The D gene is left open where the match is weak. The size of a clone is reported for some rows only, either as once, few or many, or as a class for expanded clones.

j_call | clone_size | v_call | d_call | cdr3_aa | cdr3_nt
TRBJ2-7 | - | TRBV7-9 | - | CASSYTTGSEQYF | TGTGCCAGCAGCTATACCACAGGGTCCGAGCAGTACTTC
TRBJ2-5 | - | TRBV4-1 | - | CASSQRHQETQYF | TGCGCCAGCAGCCAAAGACACCAAGAGACCCAGTACTTC
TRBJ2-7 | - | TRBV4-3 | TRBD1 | CASSLTMQGAEQYF | TGCGCCAGCAGCCTAACGATGCAGGGGGCAGAGCAGTACTTC
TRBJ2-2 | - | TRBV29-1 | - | CSVDDGLSAEELFF | TGCAGCGTTGACGACGGACTAAGCGCCGAGGAGCTGTTTTTT
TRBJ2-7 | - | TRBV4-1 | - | CASSQLPLYEQYF | TGCGCCAGCAGCCAACTCCCCCTTTACGAGCAGTACTTC
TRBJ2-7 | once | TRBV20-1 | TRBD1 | CSASGGQGSDEQYF | TGCAGTGCTAGTGGGGGACAGGGGTCCGACGAGCAGTACTTC
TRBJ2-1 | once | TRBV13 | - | CASSPAAGRDDEQFF | TGTGCCAGCAGCCCAGCCGCGGGAAGGGATGATGAGCAGTTCTTC
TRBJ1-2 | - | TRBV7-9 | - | CASSHSDRESYGYTF | TGTGCCAGCAGCCACTCCGACCGTGAATCCTATGGCTACACCTTC
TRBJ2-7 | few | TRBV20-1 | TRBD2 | CSARLAGGAYEQYF | TGCAGTGCTAGGCTAGCGGGAGGCGCCTACGAGCAGTACTTC
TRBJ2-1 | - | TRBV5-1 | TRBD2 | CASSIGLAGLNEQFF | TGCGCCAGCAGCATCGGACTAGCGGGACTCAATGAGCAGTTCTTC
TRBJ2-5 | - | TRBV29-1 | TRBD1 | CSVGEGWDRVGTQYF | TGCAGCGTTGGTGAAGGTTGGGACAGGGTCGGGACCCAGTACTTC
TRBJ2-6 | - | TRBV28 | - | CASSSGPRYSGANVLTF | TGTGCCAGCAGCTCGGGGCCAAGGTACTCTGGGGCCAACGTCCTGACTTTC
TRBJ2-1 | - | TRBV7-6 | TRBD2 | CASSSGTSEPSYIEQFF | TGTGCCAGCAGCTCCGGGACTAGCGAACCCTCCTACATTGAGCAGTTCTTC
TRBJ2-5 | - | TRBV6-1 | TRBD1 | CASSGTGGRGTQYF | TGTGCCAGCTCCGGGACAGGGGGACGGGGAACCCAGTACTTC
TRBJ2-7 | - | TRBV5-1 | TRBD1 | CASSSTGVIYEQYF | TGCGCCAGCAGCTCGACAGGGGTGATTTACGAGCAGTACTTC
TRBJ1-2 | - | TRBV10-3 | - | CAISEEGVGYGYTF | TGTGCCATCAGTGAGGAAGGGGTCGGCTATGGCTACACCTTC
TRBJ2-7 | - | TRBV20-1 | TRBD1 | CSARGDSTYEQYF | TGCAGTGCTAGGGGGGACAGTACCTACGAGCAGTACTTC
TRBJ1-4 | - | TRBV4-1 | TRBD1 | CASSQTGMDGKLFF | TGCGCCAGCAGCCAGACAGGGATGGACGGAAAACTGTTTTTT
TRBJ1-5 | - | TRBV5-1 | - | CASSLDGQSHQPQHF | TGCGCCAGCAGCTTGGATGGACAGTCCCATCAGCCCCAGCATTTT
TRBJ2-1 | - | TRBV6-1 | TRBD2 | CASGLWGGYNEQFF | TGTGCCAGCGGTTTGTGGGGGGGCTACAATGAGCAGTTCTTC
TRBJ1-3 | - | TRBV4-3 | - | CASSQDGTEGNTIYF | TGCGCCAGCAGCCAAGATGGAACGGAAGGAAACACCATATATTTT
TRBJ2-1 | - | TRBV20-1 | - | CSARVFSPSWANEQFF | TGCAGTGCTAGAGTGTTCTCCCCCTCCTGGGCGAATGAGCAGTTCTTC
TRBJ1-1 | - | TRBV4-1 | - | CASSHLTVGNTEAFF | TGCGCCAGCAGCCATTTGACAGTGGGGAACACTGAAGCTTTCTTT
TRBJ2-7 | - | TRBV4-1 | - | CASSRGPGRRNYEQYF | TGCGCCAGCAGCCGAGGGCCGGGACGCAGGAATTACGAGCAGTACTTC
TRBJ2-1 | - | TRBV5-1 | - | CASSGGPRGDEQFF | TGCGCCAGCAGCGGAGGGCCACGGGGCGATGAGCAGTTCTTC
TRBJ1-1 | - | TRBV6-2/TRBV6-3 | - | CASRLSSSGNTEAFF | TGTGCCAGCAGACTCTCATCTTCAGGGAACACTGAAGCTTTCTTT
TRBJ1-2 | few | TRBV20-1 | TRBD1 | CSASRQGANYGYTF | TGCAGTGCTAGCAGACAGGGGGCTAACTATGGCTACACCTTC